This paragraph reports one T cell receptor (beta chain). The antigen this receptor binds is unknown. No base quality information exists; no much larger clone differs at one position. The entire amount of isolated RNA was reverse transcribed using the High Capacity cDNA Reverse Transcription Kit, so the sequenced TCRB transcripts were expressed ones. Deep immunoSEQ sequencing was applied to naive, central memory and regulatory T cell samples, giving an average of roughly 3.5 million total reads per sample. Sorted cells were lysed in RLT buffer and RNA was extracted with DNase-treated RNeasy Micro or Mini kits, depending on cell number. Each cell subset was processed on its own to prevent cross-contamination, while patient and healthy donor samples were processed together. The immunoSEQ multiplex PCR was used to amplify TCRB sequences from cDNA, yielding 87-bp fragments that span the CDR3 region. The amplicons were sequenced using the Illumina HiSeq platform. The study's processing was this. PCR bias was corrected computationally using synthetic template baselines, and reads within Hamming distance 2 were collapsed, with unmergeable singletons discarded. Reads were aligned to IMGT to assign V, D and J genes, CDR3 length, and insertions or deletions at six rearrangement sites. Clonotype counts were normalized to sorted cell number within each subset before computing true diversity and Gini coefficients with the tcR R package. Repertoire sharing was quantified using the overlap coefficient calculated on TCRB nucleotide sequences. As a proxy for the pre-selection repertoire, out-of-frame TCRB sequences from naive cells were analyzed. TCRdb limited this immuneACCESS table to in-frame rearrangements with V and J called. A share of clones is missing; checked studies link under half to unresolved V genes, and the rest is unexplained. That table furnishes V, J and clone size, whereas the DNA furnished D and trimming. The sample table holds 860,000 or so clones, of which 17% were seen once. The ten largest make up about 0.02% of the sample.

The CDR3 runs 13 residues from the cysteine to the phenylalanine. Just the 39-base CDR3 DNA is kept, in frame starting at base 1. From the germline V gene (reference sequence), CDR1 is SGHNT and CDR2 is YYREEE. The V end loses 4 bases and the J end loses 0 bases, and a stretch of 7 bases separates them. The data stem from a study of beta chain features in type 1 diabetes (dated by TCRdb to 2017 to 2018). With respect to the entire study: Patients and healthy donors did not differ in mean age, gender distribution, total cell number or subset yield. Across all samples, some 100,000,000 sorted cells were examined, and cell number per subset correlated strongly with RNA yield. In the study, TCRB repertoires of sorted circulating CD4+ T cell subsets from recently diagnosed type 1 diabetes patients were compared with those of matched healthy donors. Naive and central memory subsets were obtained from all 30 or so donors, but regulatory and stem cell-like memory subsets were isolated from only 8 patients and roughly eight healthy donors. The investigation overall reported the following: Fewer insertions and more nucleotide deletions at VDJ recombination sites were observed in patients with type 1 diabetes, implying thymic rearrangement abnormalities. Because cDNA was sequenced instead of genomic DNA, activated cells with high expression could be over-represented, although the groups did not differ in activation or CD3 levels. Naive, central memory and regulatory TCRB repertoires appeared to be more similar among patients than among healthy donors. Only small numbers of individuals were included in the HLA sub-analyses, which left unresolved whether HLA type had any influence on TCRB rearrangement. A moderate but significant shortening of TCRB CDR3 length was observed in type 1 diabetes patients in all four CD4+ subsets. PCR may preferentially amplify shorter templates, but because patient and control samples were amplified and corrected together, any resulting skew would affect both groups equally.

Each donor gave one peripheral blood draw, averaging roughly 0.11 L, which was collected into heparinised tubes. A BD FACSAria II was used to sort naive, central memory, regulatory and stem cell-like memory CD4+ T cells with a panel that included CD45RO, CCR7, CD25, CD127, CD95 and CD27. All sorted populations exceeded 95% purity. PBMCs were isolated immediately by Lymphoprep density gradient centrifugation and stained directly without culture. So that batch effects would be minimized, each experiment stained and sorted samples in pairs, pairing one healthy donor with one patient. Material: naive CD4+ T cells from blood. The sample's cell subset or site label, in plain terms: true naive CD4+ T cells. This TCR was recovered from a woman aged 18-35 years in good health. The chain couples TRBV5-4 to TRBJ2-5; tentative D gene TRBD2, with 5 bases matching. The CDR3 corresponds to CASSPDYQETQYF. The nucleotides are TGTGCCAGCAGCCCGGACTACCAAGAGACCCAGTACTTC.